The source of this T cell receptor (beta chain) is a study of blood T cell repertoires in COVID-19. Per the germline V gene, CDR1 is GTSNPN and CDR2 is SVGIG (reference sequence). This CDR3 contains 14 residues. Deletions cut 4 bases from V and 5 bases from J, with 18 bases between. Authors' analysis steps: From reference gene primer amplification, estimates of nucleated cell counts were derived. Data came from immunoSEQ multiplex PCR; TCRdb stores just in-frame clones and leaves some out. D and trimming come from the DNA, and the V and J calls and clone size come from that table. In the table there are around 190,000 clones, around 84% of which are singletons.

This sequence joins TRBV30 and TRBJ2-7; maybe TRBD2 (5 bases). The sequence was obtained from a human donor in a cohort sampled during active COVID-19. Sequencing was performed on peripheral blood. CDR3 residues: CAWNSGSRVNEQYF. The DNA of the CDR3 is TGTGCCTGGAATTCGGGGAGCCGTGTGAACGAGCAGTACTTC. The full variable domain, rest sourced from reference TRBV30 and TRBJ2-7, is SQTIHQWPATLVQPVGSPLSLECTVEGTSNPNLYWYRQAAGRGLQLLFYSVGIGQISSEVPQNLSASRPQDRQFILSSKKLLLSDSGFYLCAWNSGSRVNEQYFGPGTRLTVT.